This TCR beta chain was sequenced for a study of response to subunit inactivated influenza vaccine. Study observations and caveats: Researchers suggested that each seasonal influenza vaccination recruits few new T cells.

The V gene end was trimmed by 3 bases and the J gene end by 2 bases; junction bases not matched to a gene: 7. The germline CDR1 and CDR2 sequences are SGHVS and FQNEAQ. The CDR3 is made up of 16 amino acids. TCRdb re-called the RT-PCR reads through MiXCR, storing one row per CDR3 protein. The sample includes about 300,000 distinct CDR3 sequences, about a fifth of them seen just once. As for this clonotype: Its antigen is not known.

This TCR derives from a man aged 50 to 69 who received an inactivated influenza vaccine. The sequenced sample was PBMCs from blood, obtained approximately 20 months after vaccination. This chain joins TRBV7-8 and TRBJ2-3, with TRBD2 matching 8 bases. CDR3 in DNA: TGTGCCAGCAGCTTTTTGGCTAGCGGGTCCACAGATACGCAGTATTTT. It encodes CASSFLASGSTDTQYF.